These T cell receptor beta chains were read from a single sample in a study of blood T cell repertoires in COVID-19. Here immunoSEQ multiplex PCR was the method, and the copy in TCRdb shows in-frame clones only, minus some. The table has around 130,000 clones, approximately 86% seen once. The sample consisted of peripheral blood. The receptor source for this set is a woman in her forties or fifties who had recovered from COVID-19. CDR3s include the opening cysteine and the closing phenylalanine or tryptophan. D genes are given only for firm matches. Size tells how often a clone was seen (once, few, many) or the class of an expanded clone, and some rows leave it out.

v_call	clone_size	cdr3_length	j_call	d_call	cdr3_aa	cdr3_nt
TRBV19	NA	16	TRBJ1-3	NA	CASSMYHAGSGNTIYF	TGTGCCAGTAGTATGTACCACGCGGGGTCAGGAAACACCATATATTTT
TRBV18	NA	13	TRBJ2-7	NA	CASSPLNSYEQYF	TGTGCCAGCTCACCACTCAACTCCTACGAGCAGTACTTC
TRBV9	NA	16	TRBJ1-2	TRBD1	CASSVNGQGSGYGYTF	TGTGCCAGCAGCGTGAACGGACAGGGATCTGGCTATGGCTACACCTTC
TRBV30	NA	14	TRBJ1-2	NA	CAWIEQTGSYGYTF	TGTGCCTGGATTGAGCAGACAGGAAGCTATGGCTACACCTTC
TRBV6-5	NA	15	TRBJ1-5	TRBD1	CASSRRRDSLQPQHF	TGTGCCAGCAGTCGTCGCCGGGACAGTCTTCAGCCCCAGCATTTT
TRBV9	few	16	TRBJ2-5	NA	CASSVGAERSQETQYF	TGTGCCAGCAGCGTTGGGGCAGAGAGAAGCCAAGAGACCCAGTACTTC
TRBV20-1	NA	15	TRBJ2-1	TRBD2	CSASQGGTSGKQQFF	TGCAGTGCTAGTCAAGGGGGGACTAGCGGGAAACAGCAGTTCTTC
TRBV5-1	NA	16	TRBJ2-5	NA	CASSLERTPGVETQYF	TGCGCCAGCAGCTTGGAGAGGACACCAGGGGTGGAGACCCAGTACTTC
TRBV20-1	NA	13	TRBJ2-7	TRBD2	CSASSGREYEQYF	TGCAGTGCTAGTAGCGGGAGGGAATACGAGCAGTACTTC
TRBV6-1	NA	12	TRBJ1-1	NA	CASSEWPGEAFF	TGTGCCAGCAGTGAATGGCCGGGGGAAGCTTTCTTT
TRBV29-1	NA	12	TRBJ2-3	NA	CSVVTSTDTQYF	TGCAGCGTTGTCACAAGCACAGATACGCAGTATTTT
TRBV2	NA	11	TRBJ1-1	NA	CASSVESQAFF	TGTGCCAGCAGTGTAGAATCGCAAGCTTTCTTT
TRBV19	NA	14	TRBJ1-5	NA	CASTFRELNQPQHF	TGTGCCAGTACTTTCCGGGAGCTGAATCAGCCCCAGCATTTT
TRBV11-3	NA	13	TRBJ2-1	TRBD1	CASSTQQGARQFF	TGTGCCAGCAGCACCCAACAGGGGGCGAGGCAGTTCTTC
TRBV6-5	NA	12	TRBJ2-5	TRBD2	CASSSSGETQYF	TGTGCCAGCAGTTCTAGCGGAGAGACCCAGTACTTC
TRBV19	NA	15	TRBJ2-7	NA	CASSIRVGGSYEQYF	TGTGCCAGTAGTATACGAGTGGGTGGGAGTTACGAGCAGTACTTC
TRBV19	NA	15	TRBJ2-1	TRBD2	CASSVGRADSDEQFF	TGTGCCAGTAGTGTTGGGAGGGCCGATTCGGATGAGCAGTTCTTC
TRBV18	NA	15	TRBJ2-1	TRBD2	CASSTGTSGSNEQFF	TGTGCCAGCTCAACCGGGACTAGCGGGTCCAATGAGCAGTTCTTC
TRBV2	NA	15	TRBJ2-1	TRBD2	CASSRTSGRSNEQFF	TGTGCCAGCAGCCGGACTAGCGGGAGATCAAATGAGCAGTTCTTC
TRBV24-1	NA	15	TRBJ2-3	NA	CATSSATDHTDTQYF	TGTGCCACCAGTAGTGCGACAGATCACACAGATACGCAGTATTTT
TRBV5-1	NA	14	TRBJ2-3	NA	CASSLVGGPDTQYF	TGCGCCAGCAGCTTGGTGGGGGGGCCAGATACGCAGTATTTT
TRBV3-1/TRBV3-2	NA	11	TRBJ2-1	TRBD1	CASSLGQGKFF	TGTGCCAGCAGCCTTGGACAGGGTAAATTCTTC
TRBV12-5	NA	16	TRBJ2-1	TRBD1	CASGLVLGQGDNEQFF	TGTGCTAGTGGTTTGGTACTTGGCCAGGGGGACAATGAGCAGTTCTTC
TRBV7-3	NA	15	TRBJ2-3	NA	CASSTSGGATDTQYF	TGTGCCAGCAGTACAAGTGGGGGGGCAACAGATACGCAGTATTTT
TRBV6-1	NA	12	TRBJ1-4	NA	CASSEPGEKLFF	TGTGCCAGCAGTGAACCCGGGGAAAAACTGTTTTTT
TRBV21-1	NA	12	TRBJ1-1	NA	CASSKVDTEAFF	TGTGCCAGCAGCAAAGTAGACACTGAAGCTTTCTTT
TRBV5-1	once	17	TRBJ2-5	NA	CASSLAPGSRGQETQYF	TGCGCCAGCAGCTTGGCACCCGGTAGTCGGGGCCAAGAGACCCAGTACTTC
TRBV5-1	NA	14	TRBJ1-1	NA	CASSLGRGNTEAFF	TGCGCCAGCAGCTTGGGTCGAGGGAACACTGAAGCTTTCTTT
TRBV6-2/TRBV6-3	NA	17	TRBJ2-1	TRBD2	CASSRRLAGYAFDEQFF	TGTGCCAGCAGTCGTCGACTAGCGGGCTATGCTTTCGATGAGCAGTTCTTC
TRBV7-2	NA	15	TRBJ2-3	NA	CASSLGHSSTDTQYF	TGTGCCAGCAGCTTGGGACACTCTAGCACAGATACGCAGTATTTT
TRBV20-1	NA	13	TRBJ1-5	NA	CSASGGDYQPQHF	TGCAGTGCTAGTGGGGGGGATTATCAGCCCCAGCATTTT
TRBV7-9	NA	14	TRBJ1-1	TRBD1	CASSRQGASTEAFF	TGTGCCAGCAGCCGACAGGGGGCGAGCACTGAAGCTTTCTTT
TRBV5-1	NA	16	TRBJ1-4	NA	CASSLFSGTTNEKLFF	TGCGCCAGCAGCTTATTCTCAGGGACAACTAATGAAAAACTGTTTTTT
TRBV6-6	NA	13	TRBJ2-6	NA	CASMRGGANVLTF	TGTGCCAGCATGAGAGGAGGAGCCAACGTCCTGACTTTC
TRBV2	NA	16	TRBJ2-5	TRBD2	CASSGLAKGYQETQYF	TGTGCCAGCAGTGGACTAGCGAAGGGGTACCAAGAGACCCAGTACTTC
TRBV5-1	NA	15	TRBJ2-2	TRBD2	CASSPGLANTGELFF	TGCGCCAGCAGCCCGGGACTAGCGAATACCGGGGAGCTGTTTTTT
TRBV4-2	NA	15	TRBJ2-2	TRBD2	CASSQRLAYTGELFF	TGTGCCAGCAGCCAACGACTAGCTTACACCGGGGAGCTGTTTTTT
TRBV7-9	NA	17	TRBJ2-5	NA	CASSSSRRAGLGETQYF	TGTGCCAGCAGCTCTTCTCGGCGTGCGGGCTTGGGAGAGACCCAGTACTTC
TRBV19	once	12	TRBJ1-1	NA	CASSISEVEAFF	TGTGCCAGTAGTATAAGCGAGGTTGAAGCTTTCTTT
TRBV5-8	NA	15	TRBJ2-3	TRBD1	CASSPGTGYADTQYF	TGTGCCAGCAGCCCCGGGACAGGGTATGCAGATACGCAGTATTTT
TRBV7-3	NA	13	TRBJ2-2	NA	CASSGVSAGELFF	TGTGCCAGCTCGGGGGTGTCAGCCGGGGAGCTGTTTTTT
TRBV4-1	once	16	TRBJ1-4	TRBD1	CASSQHTGVTNEKLFF	TGCGCCAGCAGCCAACATACAGGGGTAACTAATGAAAAACTGTTTTTT
TRBV7-9	NA	14	TRBJ1-5	TRBD1	CASSPRGGSHRQHF	TGTGCCAGCAGCCCCCGAGGGGGCAGCCATCGCCAGCATTTT
TRBV4-3	NA	19	TRBJ2-1	TRBD2	CASSQGGGLAEISYNEQFF	TGCGCCAGCAGCCAGGGGGGGGGACTAGCGGAGATTAGCTACAATGAGCAGTTCTTC
TRBV29-1	NA	14	TRBJ2-1	NA	CSVGVSGSYNEQFF	TGCAGCGTTGGTGTCAGCGGATCCTACAATGAGCAGTTCTTC
TRBV3-1/TRBV3-2	NA	11	TRBJ1-2	TRBD1	CATNHRGGYTF	TGTGCCACCAATCACAGGGGCGGCTACACCTTC
TRBV30	few	13	TRBJ1-1	TRBD1	CAWRDRGGTEAFF	TGTGCCTGGAGGGACAGGGGAGGCACTGAAGCTTTCTTT
TRBV14	NA	14	TRBJ2-3	NA	CASSPPGGVSSQYF	TGTGCCAGCAGCCCCCCCGGCGGGGTTTCGTCGCAGTATTTT
TRBV18	NA	15	TRBJ2-1	NA	CASSAADSSYNEQFF	TGTGCCAGCTCAGCAGCGGATAGCTCCTACAATGAGCAGTTCTTC
TRBV29-1	many	15	TRBJ2-3	TRBD2	CSVAPSSGGADTQYF	TGCAGCGTTGCCCCCTCTAGCGGGGGGGCAGATACGCAGTATTTT
TRBV6-2/TRBV6-3	NA	20	TRBJ2-3	TRBD2	CASSYDRTSGSLVNTDTQYF	TGTGCCAGCAGTTACGATCGGACTAGCGGGAGTCTGGTCAACACAGATACGCAGTATTTT
TRBV6-5	NA	13	TRBJ2-2	NA	CASKEGNGGELFF	TGTGCCAGCAAGGAGGGAAATGGCGGGGAGCTGTTTTTT
TRBV28	NA	15	TRBJ2-1	NA	CASSGGGGLLYEQFF	TGTGCCAGCAGTGGAGGGGGGGGCCTTTTGTATGAGCAGTTCTTC
TRBV27	NA	14	TRBJ1-2	TRBD1	CASTAGTGDGGYTF	TGTGCCAGCACCGCCGGAACAGGGGACGGTGGCTACACCTTC
TRBV6-4	NA	15	TRBJ2-4	TRBD2	CASSGGSGRPYIQYF	TGTGCCAGCAGTGGGGGGAGCGGGAGACCGTACATTCAGTACTTC
TRBV2	NA	15	TRBJ2-5	TRBD2	CASSATSGLQETQYF	TGTGCCAGCAGTGCAACTAGCGGGCTCCAAGAGACCCAGTACTTC
TRBV7-2	NA	17	TRBJ1-5	TRBD1	CASSLDSIRGGLEPQHF	TGTGCCAGCAGCTTAGACTCCATCAGAGGGGGCCTGGAGCCCCAGCATTTT
TRBV7-6	NA	15	TRBJ2-7	TRBD2	CASSLAASGRHEQYF	TGTGCCAGCAGCTTAGCGGCTAGCGGGAGACACGAGCAGTACTTC
TRBV5-6	NA	17	TRBJ2-7	NA	CASSPRLGGLYNYEQYF	TGTGCCAGCAGCCCCCGGTTGGGAGGACTCTATAACTACGAGCAGTACTTC
TRBV20-1	NA	11	TRBJ2-5	NA	CSASNSRTQYF	TGCAGTGCCTCGAACAGCCGGACCCAGTACTTC